This is a list of T cell receptor beta chains from one sample in a study of shared clonotypes between healthy human individuals. TCRdb's copy holds only in-frame clones and misses some; the assay was immunoSEQ multiplex PCR. The profile covers some 490,000 clones, with around 73% appearing a single time and about 12% taken by the ten largest. The sample consisted of PBMCs. The receptors here all came from a middle-aged woman in good health. Some clones in this sample may be carry-over from other donors' samples. Each CDR3 is given with its conserved first and last residue. Each record gives: V gene, clone size, D gene, J gene, CDR3 DNA, CDR3 protein. A D gene is named only where the DNA matches it firmly. Rows may omit the clone size; those that give it use once, few, many or a size class.

>TRBV5-5|NA|TRBD1|TRBJ2-3
TGTGCCAGCAGACTCGGACAGGCTTCAGATACGCAGTATTTT
CASRLGQASDTQYF
>TRBV20-1|few|NA|TRBJ1-1
TGCAGTGCTAAAATGAACACTGAAGCTTTCTTT
CSAKMNTEAFF
>TRBV19|NA|NA|TRBJ2-7
TGTGCCAGTAGTAGCATCCTAGGCTACGAGCAGTACTTC
CASSSILGYEQYF
>TRBV7-2|NA|NA|TRBJ2-3
TGTGCCAGCAGCTCGTATGCTAGCACAGATACGCAGTATTTT
CASSSYASTDTQYF
>TRBV28|NA|TRBD2|TRBJ2-7
TGTGCCAGCACCCTAACTAGCGGGAGTCGCGAGCAGTACTTC
CASTLTSGSREQYF
>TRBV5-1|NA|NA|TRBJ2-1
TGCGCCAGCAGCTTGAGCGGAGGGGGACACAGTCGGATTAACAATGAGCAGTTCTTC
CASSLSGGGHSRINNEQFF
>TRBV28|NA|NA|TRBJ2-7
TGTGCCGCGGCCGGGTTCACCACCTACGAGCAGTACTTC
CAAAGFTTYEQYF
>TRBV10-2|NA|TRBD1|TRBJ2-3
TGCGCCAGCAGTGACAGGGGGCCCACAGATACGCAGTATTTT
CASSDRGPTDTQYF
>TRBV2|NA|TRBD1|TRBJ1-1
TGTGCCAGCTCGCAGACAGGGGGAAGGACTGAAGCTTTCTTT
CASSQTGGRTEAFF
>TRBV2|NA|TRBD1|TRBJ1-4
TGTGCCAGCAGTGCCGACAGGGGACATAATGAAAAACTGTTTTTT
CASSADRGHNEKLFF
>TRBV7-3|NA|TRBD2|TRBJ2-3
TGTGCCAGCAGCTTACCAGCGGGAGGGTCCACAGATACGCAGTATTTT
CASSLPAGGSTDTQYF
>TRBV2|NA|TRBD2|TRBJ2-3
TGTGCCAGCAGTGAGTCGCCTAGCGGGAGTGGAACAGATACGCAGTATTTT
CASSESPSGSGTDTQYF
>TRBV7-8|NA|TRBD2|TRBJ2-7
TGTGCCAGCAGCTTAGTCCGCCTAGCGGGAGTATACGAGCAGTACTTC
CASSLVRLAGVYEQYF
>TRBV28|NA|NA|TRBJ1-5
TGTGCCAGCAGTTTAGGCGGCGGGGCTGATCAGCCCCAGCATTTT
CASSLGGGADQPQHF
>TRBV7-6|NA|NA|TRBJ1-3
TGTGCCAGCAGCTTAGCGGGGGCTGGAAACACCATATATTTT
CASSLAGAGNTIYF
>TRBV28|NA|TRBD2|TRBJ2-6
TGTGCCAGCAGTGGGCGGGAGGGGGCCAACGTCCTGACTTTC
CASSGREGANVLTF
>TRBV25-1|once|TRBD2|TRBJ2-3
TGTGCCAGCAGTGCCCGGCTAGCGGGAGATCGTGCCACAGATACGCAGTATTTT
CASSARLAGDRATDTQYF
>TRBV28|NA|NA|TRBJ1-2
TGTGCCAGCATGAGCAACTATGGCTACACCTTC
CASMSNYGYTF
>TRBV4-3|NA|NA|TRBJ2-3
TGCGCCAGCAGCCATTATCAGGACAGATCCACAGATACGCAGTATTTT
CASSHYQDRSTDTQYF
>TRBV5-6|NA|NA|TRBJ1-1
TGTGCCAGCAGCTCTACACAGGGCTTGGCTGGAGCTTTCTTT
CASSSTQGLAGAFF
>TRBV7-2|many|TRBD2|TRBJ2-3
TGTGCCAGCAGCTTAGTACTAGCGGGAAACACAGATACGCAGTATTTT
CASSLVLAGNTDTQYF
>TRBV5-6|few|NA|TRBJ2-7
TGTGCCAGCAGCTGGACCCGGGAAAACTCCTACGAGCAGTACTTC
CASSWTRENSYEQYF
>TRBV5-1|NA|TRBD1|TRBJ2-3
TGCGCCAGCAGCTGGGACAGGGGGGAAGATACGCAGTATTTT
CASSWDRGEDTQYF
>TRBV28|NA|NA|TRBJ1-5
TGTGCCAGCAAAGGGTCAGGGGAAAATCAGCCCCAGCATTTT
CASKGSGENQPQHF
>TRBV11-1|once|NA|TRBJ2-2
TGTGCCAGCAGCCGTAACACCGGGGAGCTGTTTTTT
CASSRNTGELFF